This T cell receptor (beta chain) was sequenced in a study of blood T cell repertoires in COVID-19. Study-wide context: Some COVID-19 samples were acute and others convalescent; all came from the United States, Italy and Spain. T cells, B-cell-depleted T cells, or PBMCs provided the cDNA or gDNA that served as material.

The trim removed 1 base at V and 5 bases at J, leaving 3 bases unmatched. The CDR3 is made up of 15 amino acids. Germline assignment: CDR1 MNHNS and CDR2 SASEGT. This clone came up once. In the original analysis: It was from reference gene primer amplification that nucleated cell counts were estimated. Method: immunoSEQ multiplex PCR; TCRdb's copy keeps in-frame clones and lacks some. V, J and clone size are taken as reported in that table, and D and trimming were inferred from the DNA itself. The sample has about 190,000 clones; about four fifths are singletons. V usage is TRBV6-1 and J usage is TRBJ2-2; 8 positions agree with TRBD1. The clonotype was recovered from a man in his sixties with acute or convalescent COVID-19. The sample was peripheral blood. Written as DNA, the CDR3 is TGTGCCAGCAGTGAAGGACAGGGGTGGACCGGGGAGCTGTTTTTT. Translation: CASSEGQGWTGELFF.